The 26 T cell receptor beta chains presented below share a single source sample, sequenced in a study of T-cell memory formation after mild COVID-19. A single record per CDR3 protein comes from TCRdb applying MiXCR to the 5' RACE reads. The top ten clones hold under 50% of a sample with 80,000 to 95,000 distinct CDR3 sequences, about 23% of them seen once. Sequences were obtained from PBMCs or a T cell subset sorted from them (not recorded which). The receptors derive from a young man who had mild COVID-19 (a few samples of this study predate the infection). Cell type and time point are not known.

The chain has TRBV27 and TRBJ1-1; 7 nucleotides align to TRBD1. Germline V gene lookup returns CDR1 MNHEY and CDR2 SMNVEV (reference sequence). The V gene end was trimmed by 5 bases and the J gene end by 4 bases; junction bases not matched to a gene: 7. This CDR3 region has 14 residues. CDR3: CASSVKGAVTEAFF. CDR3 coding DNA: TGTGCCAGCAGTGTAAAGGGGGCTGTCACTGAAGCTTTCTTT.

The chain recombines TRBV11-2 with TRBJ1-3; D is unclear. CDR1 and CDR2 from the germline V gene are SGHAT and FQNNGV. V gave up 4 bases and J gave up 0 bases, with 7 bases separating them. The CDR3 totals 14 residues. The CDR3 DNA follows: TGTGCCAGCAGCTCCCCGAGCTCTGGAAACACCATATATTTT. Translation gives CASSSPSSGNTIYF.

This clonotype has more than one count but fewer than ten. The chain carries TRBV9 and TRBJ2-1; 9 nucleotides line up with TRBD2. The germline gives CDR1 SGDLS, CDR2 YYNGEE. Trimming cost V 3 bases and J 3 bases; bases outside gene matches: 4. The CDR3 has 15 amino acids. CDR3 region: CASSAGTSLYNEQFF. For the CDR3, the DNA is TGTGCCAGCAGCGCCGGGACTAGCCTCTACAATGAGCAGTTCTTC.

This clonotype was counted only a few times. This chain connects TRBV29-1 to TRBJ2-1, with unresolved D. V lost 7 bases and J 10 bases, leaving 14 bases between the germline ends. The CDR3 loop spans 11 amino acids. Per germline, CDR1 SQVTM and CDR2 ANQGSEA. The CDR3, as DNA: TGCAGCGCTAGGTTGTTTGGAGAGCAGTTCTTC. Translating gives CSARLFGEQFF.

The chain couples TRBV6-1 to TRBJ2-3, with D tentatively TRBD1 (6 bases). The CDR3 contains 15 residues. With 7 bases removed from V and 9 bases from J, the gap between germline ends came to 23 bases. From germline, CDR1 is MNHNS and CDR2 SASEGT. The CDR3 is CASNPLLTGTQTQYF. In nucleotides, the CDR3 is TGTGCCAGCAATCCACTACTTACAGGGACCCAGACGCAGTATTTT.

This clonotype showed up just a few times. This rearrangement joins TRBV15 to TRBJ2-2; 8 bases align to TRBD2. Germline CDR1 LNHNV, CDR2 YYDKDF (reference sequence). Losses at the gene ends were 3 bases for V and 3 bases for J; bases not matched to a gene: 0. This CDR3 region has 14 residues. The CDR3: CATSSGGDTGELFF. CDR3 sequence (DNA): TGTGCCACCAGCAGCGGGGGGGACACCGGGGAGCTGTTTTTT.

This clonotype was seen only a few times. This rearrangement joins TRBV7-9 to TRBJ2-3; 10 nucleotides match TRBD2. V dropped 5 bases and J dropped 4; count of bases not matched to a gene: 6. This CDR3 spans 15 amino acids. CDR1 and CDR2 from the germline V gene are SEHNR and FQNEAQ (reference sequence). The CDR3 region is CASSSSGGRADTQYF. The CDR3, as DNA: TGTGCCAGCAGCAGTAGCGGGGGGAGAGCAGATACGCAGTATTTT.

The chain has TRBV7-9 and TRBJ2-3; maybe TRBD2 (5 bases). This CDR3 is 14 amino acids long. Trimming shortened V by 3 bases and J by 4 bases, and 11 bases separated the two germline ends. Germline assignment: CDR1 SEHNR and CDR2 FQNEAQ (reference sequence). The CDR3 sequence: CASSFRDQADTQYF. For the CDR3, the DNA is TGTGCCAGCAGCTTCCGGGATCAAGCAGATACGCAGTATTTT. Combining the CDR3 with reference TRBV7-9 and TRBJ2-3 gives the whole variable domain DTGVSQNPRHKITKRGQNVTFRCDPISEHNRLYWYRQTLGQGPEFLTYFQNEAQLEKSRLLSDRFSAERPKGSFSTLEIQRTEQGDSAMYLCASSFRDQADTQYFGPGTRLTVL.

The rearrangement links TRBV7-2 to TRBJ2-7; D is possibly TRBD1 (6 bases). The CDR3 runs 15 residues. CDR1 and CDR2 (germline): SGHTA, FQGNSA. V was cut by 0 bases and J by 0 bases, with 9 bases left in between. The CDR3 loop reads CASSLAGGPSYEQYF. CDR3 nucleotides: TGTGCCAGCAGCTTAGCAGGGGGACCCTCCTACGAGCAGTACTTC.

This clonotype counts as large (0.1 to 1%). The V gene is TRBV7-8, the J gene TRBJ2-2, with D unclear. CDR1 SGHVS and CDR2 FQNEAQ come from the germline V gene. Trimming left V 5 bases short and J 0 bases short, with 7 bases between. The CDR3 totals 14 residues. In DNA form, the CDR3 reads TGTGCCAGCAGCGCAGTCGCGAACACCGGGGAGCTGTTTTTT. It is translated as CASSAVANTGELFF. The whole variable domain, remainder taken from reference TRBV7-8 and TRBJ2-2, is GAGVSQSPRYKVAKRGQDVALRCDPISGHVSLFWYQQALGQGPEFLTYFQNEAQLDKSGLPSDRFFAERPEGSVSTLKIQRTQQEDSAVYLCASSAVANTGELFFGEGSRLTVL.

This rearrangement joins TRBV20-1 to TRBJ2-7; D ambiguous. CDR1 is DFQATT, CDR2 SNEGSKA, per germline (reference sequence). V was cut by 5 bases and J by 2 bases, with 10 bases left in between. This CDR3 spans 12 amino acids. The CDR3 sequence is CSAVPSAYEQYF. CDR3 sequence (DNA): TGCAGTGCTGTACCTAGTGCCTACGAGCAGTACTTC.

V gene TRBV6-6 combines with J gene TRBJ1-2; no clear D. Germline V lookup: CDR1 MNHNY, CDR2 SVGAGI (reference sequence). The CDR3 covers 16 residues. V was shortened by 2 bases and J by 4 bases, with 17 bases between the two germline ends. CDR3 in amino acids: CASSYPMDVNGYGYTF. As DNA, the CDR3 is TGTGCCAGCAGTTACCCGATGGACGTCAACGGCTATGGCTACACCTTC.

The chain uses TRBV29-1 and TRBJ2-1; D may match TRBD1 or TRBD2 (5 bases each). This CDR3 has 12 amino acids. Germline V gene lookup returns CDR1 SQVTM and CDR2 ANQGSEA. V dropped 7 bases and J dropped 5 bases, with 12 bases sitting between them. CDR3 coding DNA: TGCAGCGCCCAGGGAGTTCACAATGAGCAGTTCTTC. Its translation is CSAQGVHNEQFF.

The rearrangement joins TRBV27 to TRBJ2-7; D assignment may be TRBD1 or TRBD2 (5 bases each). Germline-derived CDR1 and CDR2 are MNHEY and SMNVEV (reference sequence). The CDR3 contains 14 residues. Trimming took off 4 bases at V and 2 bases at J, with 12 bases between the two ends. CDR3 amino acids: CASSSRGPTYEQYF. The CDR3 region has the DNA TGTGCCAGCAGTTCTCGGGGCCCCACCTACGAGCAGTACTTC.

The chain joins TRBV25-1 to TRBJ1-1, with a tentative D call TRBD1 (5 bases). This CDR3 has 10 residues. V dropped 11 bases and J dropped 10 bases, with 14 bases sitting between them. Germline loops: CDR1 MGHDK, CDR2 SYGVNS. Here the CDR3 reads CASGSGGAFF. The CDR3 nucleotides are TGTGCCTCAGGGAGTGGTGGAGCTTTCTTT.

This clonotype was found a few times. The rearrangement uses TRBV5-1 and TRBJ2-7; D possibly corresponds to TRBD1 (6 bases). There are 13 residues in the CDR3. Germline-derived CDR1 and CDR2 are SGHRS and YFSETQ. V was pared by 0 bases and J by 6 bases, with 10 bases between. The CDR3 nucleotides are TGCGCCAGCAGCTTGGGTGGGGGCCGCGAGCAGTACGTC. It encodes CASSLGGGREQYV.

This clonotype was seen only once. The chain employs TRBV3-1 and TRBJ1-2; TRBD1 might be the D (6 bases). The CDR3 runs 14 residues. V was shortened by 3 bases and J by 6 bases, with 14 bases between the two germline ends. Germline CDR1 and CDR2: LGHDT and YNNKEL (reference sequence). Here the CDR3 DNA reads TGTGCCAGCAGCCATAGGAACCCAGGGGATGGCTACACCTTC. This translates into CASSHRNPGDGYTF.

This clonotype was counted a single time. This rearrangement joins TRBV20-1 to TRBJ2-7; 8 nucleotides agree with TRBD1. This CDR3 has 13 amino acids. The germline V gene has CDR1 DFQATT and CDR2 SNEGSKA (reference sequence). CDR3 coding DNA: TGCAGCGGAGGACAGGGAGAAAACTACGAGCAGTACTTC. Translated, it gives CSGGQGENYEQYF.

V is TRBV28 and J is TRBJ2-3; no clear D gene. The ends were cut back, 3 bases at V and 1 base at J, with 11 bases in the middle. The CDR3 length is 15 residues. Germline CDR1 and CDR2: MDHEN and SYDVKM. The CDR3, as DNA: TGTGCCAGCAGTTTTTACCTAACTGGCACAGATACGCAGTATTTT. It specifies CASSFYLTGTDTQYF.

This clonotype was recorded a few times. The CDR3 sequence: CASKGLVSTGELFF. In DNA form, the CDR3 reads TGCGCCAGCAAGGGACTAGTAAGCACCGGGGAGCTGTTTTTT. The rearrangement uses TRBV4-1 and TRBJ2-2, with 8 positions matching TRBD2. There are 14 residues in the CDR3. Looked up from germline, CDR1 is MGHRA and CDR2 is YSYEKL. V was clipped by 7 bases and J by 4 bases; unmatched bases: 5.

The chain combines TRBV28 with TRBJ2-3, with 7 bases fitting TRBD1. The CDR3 runs 16 residues. The ends lost 9 bases at V and 4 bases at J; junction bases unmatched: 16. CDR1 and CDR2 (germline): MDHEN, SYDVKM. CDR3: CARRLGTETFPDTQYF. CDR3 sequence (DNA): TGTGCCAGAAGGCTGGGGACAGAGACTTTCCCAGATACGCAGTATTTT.

The CDR3 bases are TGCAGCTCTTATATACAGGGACCCGGGGAGCTGTTTTTT. It yields the protein CSSYIQGPGELFF. V usage is TRBV29-1 and J usage is TRBJ2-2, with TRBD1 as a possible D gene (6 bases). The V and J ends lost 8 bases and 6 bases respectively, with 16 bases between them. The CDR3 spans 13 residues. Germline CDR1 reads SQVTM; CDR2 reads ANQGSEA.

In its sample, this clonotype was seen once. The chain employs TRBV2 and TRBJ1-1; no reliable D call. The CDR3 contains 12 residues. Per the germline V gene, CDR1 is SNHLY and CDR2 is FYNNEI. Trimming cost V 3 bases and J 3 bases, with 5 bases left between them. CDR3 protein: CASSDSYTEAFF. Here the CDR3 DNA reads TGTGCCAGCAGTGATTCTTACACTGAAGCTTTCTTT.

The chain employs TRBV6-5 and TRBJ2-1, with D perhaps assigned TRBD1 or TRBD2 (7 bases each). Germline CDR1 is MNHEY and CDR2 is SVGAGI. CDR3 length equals 14 residues. V was trimmed by 2 bases and J by 8 bases, leaving 13 bases between them. CDR3 region: CASSYETGRDEQFF. In DNA form, the CDR3 reads TGTGCCAGCAGTTACGAGACAGGGAGGGATGAGCAGTTCTTC.

The gene calls are TRBV5-1 and TRBJ1-2, with D possibly TRBD1 on 6 matching bases. Trimming removed 4 bases at V and 6 bases at J, with 28 bases between. The CDR3 has 18 residues. Germline CDR1 is SGHRS and CDR2 is YFSETQ. The DNA for the CDR3 is TGCGCCAGCAGCAGGAGCGGGGGCGACCTTCGTTCTTTCGATGGCTACACCTTC. The encoded protein is CASSRSGGDLRSFDGYTF.

This clonotype showed up just a few times. The chain combines TRBV15 with TRBJ1-2; TRBD1 agrees at 8 bases. Germline values: CDR1 LNHNV, CDR2 YYDKDF (reference sequence). The V gene end was trimmed by 5 bases and the J gene end by 4 bases; junction bases not matched to a gene: 9. The CDR3 is made up of 15 amino acids. CDR3 DNA: TGTGCCACCAGCCAGACAGGGGAAGTGAGCTATGGCTACACCTTC. Encoded protein: CATSQTGEVSYGYTF.